These T cell receptor beta chains were read from a single sample in a study of T cell repertoires in aging, cancer and after chemotherapy. One entry per CDR3 protein, called by TCRdb with MiXCR from the multiplex PCR reads. The sample holds about 3,300 distinct CDR3 sequences; about a fifth are singletons and the top ten take under 25%. Sequencing was carried out using blood. Source of these receptors: a human donor with a blood cancer. CDR3s leave out the opening cysteine and the closing phenylalanine or tryptophan. The order of the fields is J gene, V gene, CDR3 protein.

>TRBJ2-3|TRBV20-1
SARSSGRALADTQY
>TRBJ2-1|TRBV6-5
ASILHRGRSSEQF
>TRBJ1-1|TRBV30
AWSVEGGVNGNTEAF
>TRBJ1-1|TRBV20-1
SAPRQGYPEAF
>TRBJ1-5|TRBV7-2
ASSLTGGSNQPQH
>TRBJ2-3|TRBV6-4
ASSDFLADTQY
>TRBJ2-5|TRBV20-1
SARAGAGAMETQY
>TRBJ2-5|TRBV18
ASSPFLAGVVETQY
>TRBJ2-1|TRBV20-1
SLLRTGNNEQF
>TRBJ2-5|TRBV15
ATSRGSGEFQETQY
>TRBJ1-1|TRBV19
ASSLTMNTEAF
>TRBJ1-1|TRBV7-9
ASSRGGASTEAF
>TRBJ1-1|TRBV12-3/TRBV12-4
ASSPDAGTEAF
>TRBJ2-2|TRBV7-9
ASRDREFTGELF
>TRBJ1-4|TRBV6-1
ASSDELDRGPSEKLF
>TRBJ1-5|TRBV7-9
ASSLSGGDQPQH
>TRBJ1-6|TRBV18
ASSPGLNSPLH
>TRBJ2-7|TRBV5-1
ASSLAGAGDLYEQY
>TRBJ1-1|TRBV20-1
SAMTDNTEAF
>TRBJ1-5|TRBV5-1
ASSLDGQGPQPQH
>TRBJ1-1|TRBV29-1
SVERQPNTEAF
>TRBJ2-5|TRBV9
ASSVGMAGETQY
>TRBJ2-1|TRBV5-1
ASSLSGSGGYNEQF
>TRBJ1-6|TRBV6-5
ASSYPGQGRGNNSPLH
>TRBJ2-3|TRBV6-5
VSSYSSGGADTQY
>TRBJ2-2|TRBV19
ASSTRQAVAGELF
>TRBJ1-5|TRBV6-5
ASSYSDSSNQPQH
>TRBJ2-2|TRBV5-1
ASISRTGGAGELF
>TRBJ1-5|TRBV18
ASSPTGNSNQPQH
>TRBJ1-2|TRBV5-1
ASSTLTGLGGYT
>TRBJ2-2|TRBV7-2
ASSLGRNTGELF
>TRBJ2-7|TRBV19
ASSIRRKHEQY
>TRBJ1-1|TRBV18
ASSRNRRGGHTEAF
>TRBJ2-7|TRBV12-3/TRBV12-4
ATGLTGGNEQY
>TRBJ2-2|TRBV5-1
ASSLFEGNTGELF
>TRBJ2-7|TRBV4-1
ASSQDHRGLYEQY
>TRBJ2-5|TRBV18
ASSPLIGETQY
>TRBJ2-5|TRBV20-1
SARRDPPVAQY
>TRBJ2-2|TRBV5-1
ASSFWGLNTGELF
>TRBJ2-5|TRBV5-6
ASSLSVTETQY
>TRBJ2-1|TRBV6-5
ASSPRLGLATHNEQF
>TRBJ1-4|TRBV10-3
AISEEVEGGTAINEKLF
>TRBJ2-5|TRBV18
ASSPGTAQETQY
>TRBJ1-6|TRBV19
ASSTPDMGLSPLH
>TRBJ2-7|TRBV20-1
SANPGSVVNEQY
>TRBJ1-1|TRBV12-3/TRBV12-4
ASSLWEPHTEAF
>TRBJ2-7|TRBV20-1
SARVPAGSREQY